Listed below are T cell receptor beta chains from one sample, sequenced in a study of blood T cell repertoires in COVID-19. Clones were read by immunoSEQ multiplex PCR, and TCRdb kept only the in-frame ones, dropping some. The sample records 100,000 to 120,000 clones, 87% being singletons. Material for sequencing was peripheral blood. The receptors derive from a human donor in a cohort sampled during active COVID-19. The CDR3 runs from the conserved cysteine through the conserved F or W. The D gene is left open where the match is weak. Only part of the rows carry a size: once, few, many, or a class if the clone is expanded.

d_call: .
v_call: TRBV3-1/TRBV3-2
j_call: TRBJ2-1
clone_size: .
cdr3_aa: CASNHRRTHEQFF
cdr3_nt: TGTGCCAGCAACCATCGGCGGACTCATGAGCAGTTCTTC

d_call: TRBD2
v_call: TRBV11-2
j_call: TRBJ2-1
clone_size: .
cdr3_aa: CASSSRSTSRGEQFF
cdr3_nt: TGTGCCAGCAGCTCCCGGTCGACTAGCCGGGGTGAGCAGTTCTTC

d_call: .
v_call: TRBV5-4
j_call: TRBJ2-1
clone_size: .
cdr3_aa: CASSFTSYNEQFF
cdr3_nt: TGTGCCAGCAGCTTTACATCCTACAATGAGCAGTTCTTC

d_call: .
v_call: TRBV4-2
j_call: TRBJ1-3
clone_size: .
cdr3_aa: CASSQVGGRSSGNTIYF
cdr3_nt: TGTGCCAGCAGCCAAGTAGGGGGACGGAGCTCTGGAAACACCATATATTTT

d_call: .
v_call: TRBV7-2
j_call: TRBJ2-6
clone_size: .
cdr3_aa: CASSPRRLSGANVLTF
cdr3_nt: TGTGCCAGCAGCCCCCGGCGGCTCTCTGGGGCCAACGTCCTGACTTTC

d_call: TRBD2
v_call: TRBV7-3
j_call: TRBJ2-3
clone_size: .
cdr3_aa: CASSPGLAWDTQYF
cdr3_nt: TGTGCCAGCAGTCCCGGACTAGCTTGGGATACGCAGTATTTT

d_call: .
v_call: TRBV6-2/TRBV6-3
j_call: TRBJ2-3
clone_size: .
cdr3_aa: CASSYRMGEVSTDTQYF
cdr3_nt: TGTGCCAGCAGTTATCGGATGGGGGAGGTTAGCACAGATACGCAGTATTTT

d_call: .
v_call: TRBV30
j_call: TRBJ2-3
clone_size: .
cdr3_aa: CAWREVAQRHTQYF
cdr3_nt: TGTGCCTGGAGGGAGGTAGCTCAGAGACATACGCAGTATTTT

d_call: TRBD1
v_call: TRBV27
j_call: TRBJ2-1
clone_size: .
cdr3_aa: CASSWDLPTGGYNEQFF
cdr3_nt: TGTGCCAGCAGTTGGGACCTCCCGACAGGGGGCTACAATGAGCAGTTCTTC

d_call: .
v_call: TRBV5-1
j_call: TRBJ1-2
clone_size: .
cdr3_aa: CASSQQQNYGYTF
cdr3_nt: TGCGCCAGCAGCCAACAGCAAAACTATGGCTACACCTTC

d_call: .
v_call: TRBV30
j_call: TRBJ2-3
clone_size: .
cdr3_aa: CAQQGRADTQYF
cdr3_nt: TGTGCCCAACAGGGTCGGGCAGATACGCAGTATTTT

d_call: .
v_call: TRBV12-5
j_call: TRBJ2-6
clone_size: once
cdr3_aa: CASGRRPTGPGANVLTF
cdr3_nt: TGTGCTAGTGGTCGGCGGCCCACAGGACCTGGGGCCAACGTCCTGACTTTC

d_call: TRBD1
v_call: TRBV5-6
j_call: TRBJ1-1
clone_size: .
cdr3_aa: CASSLPGQGDLNTEAFF
cdr3_nt: TGTGCCAGCAGCTTGCCGGGACAGGGGGATCTGAACACTGAAGCTTTCTTT

d_call: TRBD1
v_call: TRBV6-6
j_call: TRBJ1-1
clone_size: .
cdr3_aa: CASSLTGEVTEAFF
cdr3_nt: TGTGCCAGCAGCCTGACAGGGGAAGTCACTGAAGCTTTCTTT

d_call: .
v_call: TRBV5-4
j_call: TRBJ1-1
clone_size: .
cdr3_aa: CASSPRRDTEAFF
cdr3_nt: TGTGCCAGCAGCCCCAGGCGGGACACTGAAGCTTTCTTT

d_call: .
v_call: TRBV5-1
j_call: TRBJ2-3
clone_size: .
cdr3_aa: CASSSIRDTLRTDTQYF
cdr3_nt: TGCGCCAGCAGCTCCATCCGGGACACCCTACGGACAGATACGCAGTATTTT

d_call: .
v_call: TRBV30
j_call: TRBJ1-5
clone_size: few
cdr3_aa: CAWRAPGRQNQPQHF
cdr3_nt: TGTGCCTGGAGGGCTCCGGGAAGGCAGAATCAGCCCCAGCATTTT

d_call: TRBD2
v_call: TRBV2
j_call: TRBJ2-3
clone_size: once
cdr3_aa: CASKWGSGSPNTDTQYF
cdr3_nt: TGTGCCAGCAAATGGGGTAGCGGGAGTCCTAATACAGATACGCAGTATTTT

d_call: .
v_call: TRBV11-2
j_call: TRBJ2-1
clone_size: .
cdr3_aa: CASSLGDSQYNEQFF
cdr3_nt: TGTGCCAGCAGCTTAGGTGACAGCCAATACAATGAGCAGTTCTTC

d_call: .
v_call: TRBV9
j_call: TRBJ2-7
clone_size: once
cdr3_aa: CASSEGGGYEQYF
cdr3_nt: TGTGCCAGCAGCGAGGGAGGGGGCTACGAGCAGTACTTC

d_call: TRBD2
v_call: TRBV10-1
j_call: TRBJ2-1
clone_size: .
cdr3_aa: CASSDPSSGGHSYNEQFF
cdr3_nt: TGCGCCAGCAGTGATCCTTCTAGCGGGGGACACTCCTACAATGAGCAGTTCTTC

d_call: .
v_call: TRBV30
j_call: TRBJ2-7
clone_size: .
cdr3_aa: CAWSVRSAGPYEQYF
cdr3_nt: TGTGCCTGGAGTGTACGCTCCGCAGGCCCCTACGAGCAGTACTTC